A selection of T cell receptor beta chains follows, all from one sample in a study of Ad26.COV2.S vaccination and SARS-CoV-2 variants. Assay used: immunoSEQ multiplex PCR; TCRdb lists only in-frame clones, some missing. The sample lists about 350,000 clones, 90% to 95% occurring once. The sequenced sample was peripheral blood, obtained after recovery from COVID-19. The receptor source for this set is a human donor who had recovered from COVID-19. Both conserved end residues are part of each CDR3. Each record gives: V gene, D gene, CDR3 length, clone size, J gene, CDR3 DNA, CDR3 protein. D genes are given only for firm matches. The size entry is marked missing in some rows and otherwise reads once, few, many or a size class.

TRBV5-1	NA	14	NA	TRBJ1-1	TGCGCCAGCAGCAGGGGACAATCGAACACTGAAGCTTTCTTT	CASSRGQSNTEAFF
TRBV15	NA	17	NA	TRBJ2-1	TGTGCCACCAGCAGAGCCCCGGACGGGGGCCCCGAGGGTGAGCAGTTCTTC	CATSRAPDGGPEGEQFF
TRBV19	TRBD1	17	NA	TRBJ1-2	TGTGCCAGTAGTATAGGACAGGGTGGGGGTTCGAGCTATGGCTACACCTTC	CASSIGQGGGSSYGYTF
TRBV6-5	NA	15	NA	TRBJ2-7	TGTGCCAGCAAGAAAAATAAGGACTTATCCTACGAGCAGTACTTC	CASKKNKDLSYEQYF
TRBV27	NA	17	NA	TRBJ2-3	TGTGCCAGCAGGGGCATGGGACAGCGGGGGTTCACAGATACGCAGTATTTT	CASRGMGQRGFTDTQYF
TRBV18	NA	15	NA	TRBJ2-2	TGTGCCAGCTCACCACGGGCAGAAGACACCGGGGAGCTGTTTTTT	CASSPRAEDTGELFF
TRBV7-9	NA	16	once	TRBJ2-2	TGTGCCAGCAGCTTAGCCGCCAGGGTTGACACCGGGGAGCTGTTTTTT	CASSLAARVDTGELFF
TRBV7-9	NA	14	NA	TRBJ1-2	TGTGCCAGCAGCTTTAGACAGGATTTGAAGGGCTACACCTTC	CASSFRQDLKGYTF
TRBV18	TRBD1	15	NA	TRBJ1-1	TGTGCCAGCTCACCACAGCCTACACAGGGGACTGAAGCTTTCTTT	CASSPQPTQGTEAFF
TRBV7-3	NA	12	NA	TRBJ2-1	TGTGCCAGCAGTCGACAGAATGGGCAGCAGTTCTTC	CASSRQNGQQFF
TRBV3-1/TRBV3-2	NA	16	NA	TRBJ2-5	TGTGCCAGCAGCCAAGATTGGGCAGGGACCCAAGAGACCCAGTACTTC	CASSQDWAGTQETQYF
TRBV19	NA	14	NA	TRBJ2-4	TGTGCCAGTAGTATAGAGCGGGGAAAAAACATTCAGTACTTC	CASSIERGKNIQYF
TRBV5-5	NA	11	NA	TRBJ1-1	TGTGCCAGCAGCTTCCGACAAGAAGCTTTCTTT	CASSFRQEAFF
TRBV10-3	NA	14	NA	TRBJ2-2	TGTGCCATCAGTGTAAGAGACAACACCGGGGAGCTGTTTTTT	CAISVRDNTGELFF
TRBV5-8	NA	12	NA	TRBJ1-1	TGTGCCAGCAGCCAAGGGGGGAGGGAAGCTTTCTTT	CASSQGGREAFF
TRBV12-5	TRBD1	16	NA	TRBJ1-5	TGTGCTAGTGGTTTGTACCCGGACAGGTCAAGGCAGCCCCAGCATTTT	CASGLYPDRSRQPQHF
TRBV19	NA	14	NA	TRBJ1-5	TGTGCCAGTACCCCAGGGTTGAGAGGTCAGCCCCAGCATTTT	CASTPGLRGQPQHF
TRBV7-9	TRBD2	14	NA	TRBJ2-7	TGTGCCAGCAGTCCACTAGCGGGGGTATACGAGCAGTACTTC	CASSPLAGVYEQYF
TRBV3-1/TRBV3-2	TRBD1	16	NA	TRBJ2-2	TGTGCCAGCAGCCAAGAGGGACAGGGGGCGTACGGGGAGCTGTTTTTT	CASSQEGQGAYGELFF
TRBV5-1	TRBD1	15	NA	TRBJ2-7	TGCGCCAGCAGCTTGGAAGGACAGGGGGCAGACGAGCAGTACTTC	CASSLEGQGADEQYF
TRBV5-1	NA	15	NA	TRBJ1-1	TGCGCCAGCAGCGTACAGGGCCTAGGCGGCACTGAAGCTTTCTTT	CASSVQGLGGTEAFF
TRBV13	TRBD2	14	NA	TRBJ2-1	TGTGCCAGCAGCACCCTAGCGGGGGGGGTTGAGCAGTTCTTC	CASSTLAGGVEQFF
TRBV23-1	TRBD1	17	NA	TRBJ2-5	TGCGCCAGCAGTCAGCCCAGGGACAGGGGGGGTTCAGAGACCCAGTACTTC	CASSQPRDRGGSETQYF
TRBV6-5	NA	13	NA	TRBJ1-3	TGTGCCAGCAGGCCTGGAAACCCAAACACCATATATTTT	CASRPGNPNTIYF
TRBV5-1	NA	15	few	TRBJ1-3	TGCGCCAGCACCCCCGATAGAAGCTCTGGAAACACCATATATTTT	CASTPDRSSGNTIYF
TRBV27	NA	15	NA	TRBJ2-3	TGTGCCAGCAGTTTGTGGGGCCAGTTCTCAGATACGCAGTATTTT	CASSLWGQFSDTQYF
TRBV5-1	NA	15	NA	TRBJ2-3	TGCGCCAGCAGCGCATGGACAATTTACACAGATACGCAGTATTTT	CASSAWTIYTDTQYF